This T cell receptor (beta chain) appears in the sequencing data of a study of blood T cell repertoires in COVID-19. Participant ages covered roughly 18 to 89 years across 25 or so US areas. Trimming took 0 bases from V and 3 from J; bases not matched to a gene: 11. The CDR3 loop spans 19 amino acids. Per germline, CDR1 ENHRY and CDR2 SYGVKD. Original processing methods: Counts of nucleated cells, estimated from reference gene primer amplification, were obtained. Produced via immunoSEQ multiplex PCR; TCRdb's table is partial and in-frame only. V and J calls and clone size follow that table, whereas D and trimming were derived from the DNA. The data show just over 300,000 clones, 85% to 90% seen once.

Sequenced: PBMCs or T cells enriched from blood (not recorded which). This chain joins TRBV10-3 and TRBJ2-3, with 11 nucleotides matching TRBD1. This clonotype originated in a man younger than 40 who had recovered from COVID-19. DNA for the CDR3: TGTGCCATCAGTGAGTCGGGACAGGGGGGGATGACAAGGACAGATACGCAGTATTTT. It yields the protein CAISESGQGGMTRTDTQYF.